The TCR beta chain described here comes from a study of blood T cell repertoires in COVID-19. Study at large: T cells, B-cell-depleted T cells, or PBMCs provided the cDNA or gDNA that served as material.

Participants reported their clinical history, and cohort assignment relied on those reports. The data were produced by immunoSEQ multiplex PCR, yet TCRdb's version contains in-frame clones alone and is incomplete. The sample records 200,000 or so clones, approximately 92% being singletons. Germline V CDR1 and CDR2: PRHDT, FYEKMQ (reference sequence). Trimming took 5 bases from V and 7 from J; bases not matched to a gene: 11. The CDR3 length is 15 residues. This TCR came from a woman aged 18 to 35 in a cohort exposed to, infected with or recovered from COVID-19 (not recorded which). This chain connects TRBV13 to TRBJ1-2; 9 bases agree with TRBD1. Sequenced: PBMCs or T cells enriched from blood (not recorded which). The chain's CDR3 is CASSPTKQGAAGYTF. CDR3 in DNA: TGTGCCAGCAGCCCAACAAAACAGGGGGCGGCTGGCTACACCTTC.